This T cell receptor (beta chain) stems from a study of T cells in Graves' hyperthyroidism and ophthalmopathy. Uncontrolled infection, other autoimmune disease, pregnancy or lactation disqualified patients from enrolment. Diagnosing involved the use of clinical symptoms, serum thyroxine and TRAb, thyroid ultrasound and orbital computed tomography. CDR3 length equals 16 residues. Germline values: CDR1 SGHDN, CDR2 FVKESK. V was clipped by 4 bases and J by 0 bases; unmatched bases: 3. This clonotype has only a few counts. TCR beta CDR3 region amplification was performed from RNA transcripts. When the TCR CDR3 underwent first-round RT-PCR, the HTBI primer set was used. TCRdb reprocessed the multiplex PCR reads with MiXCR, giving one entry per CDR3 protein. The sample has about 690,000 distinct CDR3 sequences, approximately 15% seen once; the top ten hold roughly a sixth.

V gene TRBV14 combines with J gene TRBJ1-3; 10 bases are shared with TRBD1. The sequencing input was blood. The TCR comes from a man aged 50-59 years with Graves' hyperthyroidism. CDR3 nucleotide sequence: TGTGCCAGCAGCCTACGGACAGGGGGCTCTGGAAACACCATATATTTT. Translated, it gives CASSLRTGGSGNTIYF.